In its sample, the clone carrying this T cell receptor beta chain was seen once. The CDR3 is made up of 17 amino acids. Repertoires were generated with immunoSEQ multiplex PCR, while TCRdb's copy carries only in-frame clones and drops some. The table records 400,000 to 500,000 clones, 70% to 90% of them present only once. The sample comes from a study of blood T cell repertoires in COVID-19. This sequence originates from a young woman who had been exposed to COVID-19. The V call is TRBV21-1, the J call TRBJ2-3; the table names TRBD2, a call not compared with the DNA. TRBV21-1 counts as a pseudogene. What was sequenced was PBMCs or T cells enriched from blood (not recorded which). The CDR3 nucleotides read TGTGCCAGCAGCAAAAAAGGACTAGCGGGGGGCACAGATACGCAGTATTTT. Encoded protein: CASSKKGLAGGTDTQYF.